This T cell receptor (beta chain) is drawn from a study of Ad26.COV2.S vaccination and SARS-CoV-2 variants (dated by TCRdb to the early 2020s). In terms of the full investigation: Donors in the vaccine arm were drawn from COV1001, a phase I-IIa trial of Ad26.COV2.S in healthy adults that was multicentre, randomized, double-blind and placebo-controlled. The specificity and breadth of SARS-CoV-2-reactive T cell receptors after Ad26.COV2.S vaccination were assessed by TCRbeta repertoire sequencing. Investigators remained blinded to trial group allocation during experiments and outcome assessment. Trial participants were randomized into five groups of five: low-dose or high-dose Ad26.COV2.S given once or twice, or placebo on both occasions. Ad26.COV2.S was administered intramuscularly at 5 x 10^10 or 1 x 10^11 viral particles, either as a single shot or as two shots given 56 days apart. The TCR-sequenced set comprised approximately 32 samples: some 20 Ad26.COV2.S vaccine recipients, 5 placebo recipients and 8 SARS-CoV-2 convalescent individuals. The investigation overall reported the following: The authors noted that the TCR breadth and depth analyses may have underestimated total T cell responses. Ad26.COV2.S recipients had higher spike-specific TCR breadth than placebo recipients (P = 0.0014). After vaccination, spike-specific CD8+ and CD4+ T cell responses were reported to show substantial breadth. Vaccine and placebo recipients had comparable non-spike TCR breadth, which fits with the vaccine containing only spike. The study lacked the statistical power to compare responses across vaccine doses or regimens.

Comment on this clone: Its antigen specificity is not known. Base qualities are not at hand, and no much larger clone is one base apart.

TCRbeta CDR3 regions were sequenced with the immunoSEQ Assay. After extraction, genomic DNA underwent amplification by bias-controlled multiplex PCR, followed by high-throughput sequencing. On the study's bioinformatics: To quantify the absolute abundance of every unique TCRbeta CDR3 region, sequences were collapsed and filtered. T cell fraction was estimated by normalizing TCRbeta template counts to usable DNA, which was measured by amplifying reference genes present in all nucleated cells. Repertoire TCRs were annotated as SARS-CoV-2-specific by exact matching of V gene, CDR3 amino acid sequence and J gene to a known reactive TCR set. The reference SARS-CoV-2 TCR set came from MIRA and was filtered for enrichment in COVID-19-positive ImmuneCODE repertoires, removing public or cross-reactive TCRs. Using the MIRA antigens, annotated TCRs were further analysed by specific ORF or by position within an ORF. Depth was the summed frequency of annotated unique rearrangements, while breadth was defined as annotated unique rearrangements over total unique productive rearrangements. Group comparisons of TCR breadth used two-sided Wilcoxon rank-sum tests. TCRdb mirrors the immuneACCESS table, restricted to in-frame sequences. Some clones are absent from its copies; in checked studies, under half trace to an unresolved V gene, and the reason for the others is unknown. V and J calls plus clone size are reproduced from that table; the DNA served to infer D and trimming. The sample records 400,000 or so clones, more than 85% of which are singletons. The leading ten clones occupy 3% to 4.5% of the sample.

The CDR3 measures 13 amino acids from cysteine to phenylalanine. Only CDR3 DNA is held: 39 bases, read in frame from base 1. Germline trimming amounts to 8 bases on V and 6 bases on J, with 1 as the count of junction bases outside the gene matches. From the germline V gene, CDR1 is MNHEY and CDR2 is SVGAGI. The sample's treatment or condition label, in plain terms: over 15 received Ad26.COV2.S at low or high dose, single or two shots; a few received placebo; per-sample allocation not given. For vaccine and placebo recipients, repertoires were sequenced using samples collected on day 63 after the first injection. Cohort 1b enrolled fewer than 30 adults aged 18-55 years at a single site in Boston, USA, between 29 July and 7 August 2020. As a vaccine, Ad26.COV2.S was a replication-incompetent adenovirus type 26 vector that expressed a prefusion-stabilized SARS-CoV-2 spike protein derived from the original Wuhan strain.

The material sequenced was peripheral blood, taken in a trial of Ad26.COV2.S vaccine versus placebo. This chain is built from TRBV6-5 and TRBJ2-2; 12 bases in the middle match TRBD2. This TCR came from a person aged 18-65 years who received the Ad26.COV2.S COVID-19 vaccine or a placebo. CDR3 reads: CASGLAGSGELFF. The nucleotide sequence is TGTGCCAGCGGACTAGCGGGGTCCGGGGAGCTGTTTTTT.